This T cell receptor (beta chain) was sequenced for a study of cytomegalovirus exposure and HLA in healthy donors. Study outcomes and limitations: In vitro confirmation showed a few CMV-associated chains to be CMV antigen specific.

The PCR used 60 Vbeta and 13 Jbeta primers. Method: immunoSEQ multiplex PCR; TCRdb's copy keeps in-frame clones and lacks some. The repertoire holds some 170,000 clones, with 80% as singletons. A note on this clone: Its antigen is still unknown.

CDR1 is SGHDN, CDR2 FVKESK, per germline. Trimming removed 1 base from V and 7 bases from J, with 13 bases in between. The CDR3 covers 14 residues. This TCR derives from a young man in good health and CMV-seropositive. Sequencing was done on a sample of PBMCs. The rearrangement uses TRBV14 and TRBJ2-5, with D possibly being TRBD2 (6 bases). The CDR3, as DNA: TGTGCCAGCAGCCAAGTTCCAGGGCGGGGGACCCAGTACTTC. Translating gives CASSQVPGRGTQYF.